Shown below are 2 T cell receptor beta chains from a single sample sequenced in a study of regulatory T cells in long-lasting Graves disease. Regarding time point: newly diagnosed GD, antithyroid drugs for less than 3 months. The TCR library was made from RNA extracted from PBMCs. Assembly of TCR beta libraries relied on iRepertoire HTBI primers together with Arm-PCR of CDR3 regions. One entry per CDR3 protein results from TCRdb running MiXCR on the multiplex PCR reads. The sample has 350,000 to 400,000 distinct CDR3 sequences, 15% to 18% seen once. Sequences were derived from peripheral blood mononuclear cells (PBMCs), sampled at new diagnosis, from a patient treated with antithyroid drugs. The origin of the receptors is a female donor with Graves disease.

V and J are TRBV18 and TRBJ1-6; D ambiguous. Per the germline V gene, CDR1 is KGHSH and CDR2 is LQKENI. The CDR3 is 15 amino acids. The ends were cut back, 2 bases at V and 1 base at J, with 6 bases in the middle. CDR3 sequence (DNA): TGTGCCAGCTCACCAGGTCAATCCTATAATTCACCCCTCCACTTT. It is translated as CASSPGQSYNSPLHF.

In its sample, this clonotype was seen a few times. The chain is built from TRBV11-1 and TRBJ1-3, with D possibly TRBD1 on 6 matching bases. Germline assignment: CDR1 SGHAT and CDR2 FQDESV (reference sequence). This CDR3 contains 18 residues. With 4 bases removed from V and 0 bases from J, the gap between germline ends came to 19 bases. For the CDR3, the DNA is TGTGCCAGCAGCTCCCCGTGGAGGACAGCAAACTCTGGAAACACCATATATTTT. The encoded protein is CASSSPWRTANSGNTIYF.